Each of the 28 T cell receptor beta chains below was sequenced from the same sample in a study of blood T cell repertoires in COVID-19. The table came from immunoSEQ multiplex PCR; TCRdb's copy has only in-frame clones and leaves some out. The sample contains fewer than 40,000 clones, about 88% of which appear only once. Sequenced input: peripheral blood. These TCRs come from an elderly woman with active or convalescent COVID-19.

The chain is built from TRBV12-3 or TRBV12-4 and TRBJ2-5; TRBD1 agrees at 10 bases. V dropped 6 bases and J dropped 7; count of bases not matched to a gene: 5. CDR3 length equals 13 residues. In nucleotides, the CDR3 is TGTGCCAGCAGGGGGACAGGGGAGGGGACCCAGTACTTC. Its protein product is CASRGTGEGTQYF.

This rearrangement joins TRBV11-2 to TRBJ1-2; TRBD1 is a possible D gene (6 bases). V dropped 3 bases and J dropped 8 bases, with 13 bases sitting between them. This CDR3 has 13 residues. The germline CDR1 and CDR2 sequences are SGHAT and FQNNGV. The chain's CDR3 is CASSFRGGEGYTF. In nucleotides, the CDR3 is TGTGCCAGCAGCTTCAGGGGTGGCGAAGGCTACACCTTC. Full variable domain (rest looked up from reference TRBV11-2 and TRBJ1-2): EAGVAQSPRYKIIEKRQSVAFWCNPISGHATLYWYQQILGQGPKLLIQFQNNGVVDDSQLPKDRFSAERLKGVDSTLKIQPAKLEDSAVYLCASSFRGGEGYTFGSGTRLTVV.

The chain employs TRBV24-1 and TRBJ1-5; tentatively, D is TRBD1 (5 bases). Trimming cost V 2 bases and J 6 bases, with 10 bases left between them. The CDR3 runs 14 residues. Per germline, CDR1 KGHDR and CDR2 SFDVKD. DNA of the CDR3: TGTGCCACCAGTGATTGGGGGAGGGGTCAGCCCCAGCATTTT. Protein: CATSDWGRGQPQHF.

The CDR3: CASSLYARDAYEQYF. The CDR3 DNA sequence: TGTGCCAGCAGCTTGTATGCCAGGGATGCCTACGAGCAGTACTTC. The V call is TRBV5-4, the J call TRBJ2-7; tentative D call: TRBD1 (5 bases). The germline V gene has CDR1 SGHNT and CDR2 YYREEE (reference sequence). This CDR3 region has 15 residues. V was shortened by 1 base and J by 2 bases, with 13 bases between the two germline ends. The full variable domain, rest sourced from reference TRBV5-4 and TRBJ2-7, is ETGVTQSPTHLIKTRGQQVTLRCSSQSGHNTVSWYQQALGQGPQFIFQYYREEENGRGNFPPRFSGLQFPNYSSELNVNALELDDSALYLCASSLYARDAYEQYFGPGTRLTVT.

The genes are TRBV19 and TRBJ2-2; the D gene is possibly TRBD1 (6 bases). From germline, CDR1 is LNHDA and CDR2 SQIVND (reference sequence). Trimming removed 5 bases from V and 5 bases from J, with 9 bases in between. This CDR3 contains 13 residues. The CDR3: CASSARGTGELFF. CDR3 DNA sequence: TGTGCCAGTAGTGCCAGGGGAACCGGGGAGCTGTTTTTT.

This rearrangement joins TRBV24-1 to TRBJ2-3, with 8 nucleotides matching TRBD1. Germline-derived CDR1 and CDR2 are KGHDR and SFDVKD. The V and J ends lost 4 bases and 0 bases, in that order; junction bases with no gene match: 8. CDR3 size: 17 residues. The CDR3 protein is CATSDHGTGLSTDTQYF. The CDR3 DNA reads TGTGCCACCAGTGACCATGGGACAGGCCTAAGCACAGATACGCAGTATTTT.

The chain combines TRBV9 with TRBJ1-4; possible D gene TRBD1, 6 bases. The V end lost 4 bases, the J end lost 5 bases, and 12 bases lay between the germline ends. The CDR3 totals 14 residues. Germline CDR1 SGDLS, CDR2 YYNGEE. CDR3 in amino acids: CASSKGTPNEKLFF. Here the CDR3 DNA reads TGTGCCAGCAGCAAAGGGACACCCAATGAAAAACTGTTTTTT.

The rearrangement uses TRBV7-8 and TRBJ1-5; D not resolved. Germline V gene data show CDR1 as SGHVS and CDR2 as FQNEAQ. The CDR3 sequence is 16 residues long. V was clipped by 5 bases and J by 1 base, with 15 bases between them. The DNA of the CDR3 is TGTGCCAGCAGCGCCGGACCGGGGTCGAGCAATCAGCCCCAGCATTTT. Its translation is CASSAGPGSSNQPQHF. Drawing the rest from reference TRBV7-8 and TRBJ1-5, the complete variable domain is GAGVSQSPRYKVAKRGQDVALRCDPISGHVSLFWYQQALGQGPEFLTYFQNEAQLDKSGLPSDRFFAERPEGSVSTLKIQRTQQEDSAVYLCASSAGPGSSNQPQHFGDGTRLSIL.

The J gene is TRBJ1-5, the V gene TRBV3-1 (or the pseudogene TRBV3-2); perhaps TRBD1 as D (5 bases). This CDR3 contains 17 residues. Trimming removed 4 bases at V and 4 bases at J, with 20 bases between. Germline V gene sequence: CDR1 LGHDT, CDR2 YNNKEL (reference sequence). The DNA of the CDR3 is TGTGCCAGCAGCCTCGGAAGGACACCCCAAGGGAATCAGCCCCAGCATTTT. It encodes CASSLGRTPQGNQPQHF.

The genes are TRBV2 and TRBJ2-7; 10 bases map to TRBD2. Germline V gene sequence: CDR1 SNHLY, CDR2 FYNNEI. V lost 3 bases and J lost 12; bases outside the gene matches: 11. This CDR3 is 14 amino acids long. In DNA, the CDR3 is TGTGCCAGCAGTGAGGTTTACAGCGGGGGGGAAGCGTACTTC. Protein sequence: CASSEVYSGGEAYF. Filled out from reference TRBV2 and TRBJ2-7, the complete variable domain reads EPEVTQTPSHQVTQMGQEVILRCVPISNHLYFYWYRQILGQKVEFLVSFYNNEISEKSEIFDDQFSVERPDGSNFTLKIRSTKLEDSAMYFCASSEVYSGGEAYFGPGTRLTVT.

This chain links TRBV7-9 with TRBJ1-4, with 7 bases fitting TRBD1. In germline, CDR1 is SEHNR, CDR2 FQNEAQ (reference sequence). Unmatched junction bases numbered 10, after V lost 5 bases and J lost 10 bases. The CDR3 spans 14 residues. Here the CDR3 reads CASSLPTGAGKLFF. In DNA form, the CDR3 reads TGTGCCAGCAGCCTGCCCACAGGGGCTGGAAAACTGTTTTTT.

The rearrangement links TRBV7-6 to TRBJ2-1, with 7 bases identical to TRBD1. Germline V gene data show CDR1 as SGHVS and CDR2 as FNYEAQ. V gave up 1 base and J gave up 4 bases; unmatched junction bases: 7. The CDR3 length is 16 residues. The CDR3 nucleotides read TGTGCCAGCAGCTTAGTACAGGGGATGTCTTACAATGAGCAGTTCTTC. The encoded protein is CASSLVQGMSYNEQFF.

The V gene is TRBV24-1, the J gene TRBJ2-3, with 8 positions matching TRBD1. V lost 12 bases to trimming and J lost 2 bases; unmatched junction nucleotides: 15. The germline gives CDR1 KGHDR, CDR2 SFDVKD. This CDR3 has 16 residues. CDR3 coding DNA: TGTGCCCACAAGTGCCGGACAGGGACCCACACAGATACGCAGTATTTT. Translating gives CAHKCRTGTHTDTQYF.

This clone has a single count. The gene calls are TRBV5-8 and TRBJ2-3; possibly TRBD2 for D (6 bases). The CDR3 runs 14 residues. CDR1 SGHTS and CDR2 YDEGEE come from the germline V gene. Trimming took off 4 bases at V and 5 bases at J, with 14 bases between the two ends. DNA of the CDR3: TGTGCCAGCAGCCAGGGACTCGGAGAAGATACGCAGTATTTT. Amino acid sequence: CASSQGLGEDTQYF.

J is TRBJ1-4 and V is TRBV19; 11 nucleotides match TRBD1. Per germline, CDR1 LNHDA and CDR2 SQIVND (reference sequence). Trimming removed 1 base from V and 4 bases from J; junction bases left unmatched: 2. This CDR3 is 16 amino acids long. This CDR3 reads CASSIVGTGGNEKLFF. The CDR3 nucleotides are TGTGCCAGTAGTATAGTCGGGACAGGGGGTAATGAAAAACTGTTTTTT. Combining the CDR3 with reference TRBV19 and TRBJ1-4 gives the whole variable domain DGGITQSPKYLFRKEGQNVTLSCEQNLNHDAMYWYRQDPGQGLRLIYYSQIVNDFQKGDIAEGYSVSREKKESFPLTVTSAQKNPTAFYLCASSIVGTGGNEKLFFGSGTQLSVL.

The chain couples TRBV19 to TRBJ1-3; TRBD1 matches at 9 bases. Germline trimming cut 6 bases from V and 1 base from J; bases unmatched to any gene: 7. This CDR3 comprises 16 residues. CDR1 LNHDA and CDR2 SQIVND come from the germline V gene (reference sequence). CDR3 DNA sequence: TGTGCCAGTAGCAAATGGACAGGGGATTCTGGAAACACCATATATTTT. Amino acid sequence: CASSKWTGDSGNTIYF.

In its sample, this clone was seen once. The J gene is TRBJ2-1, the V gene TRBV5-1; TRBD2 matches 11 bases. Per the germline V gene, CDR1 is SGHRS and CDR2 is YFSETQ. The CDR3 loop spans 16 amino acids. Germline trimming cut 2 bases from V and 12 bases from J; bases unmatched to any gene: 13. CDR3 nucleotides: TGCGCCAGCAGCTTACCGGGACTAGCGGCACGTTCGTCGCAGTTCTTC. Protein sequence: CASSLPGLAARSSQFF. Using reference TRBV5-1 and TRBJ2-1 for the parts outside the CDR3, the full variable domain is KAGVTQTPRYLIKTRGQQVTLSCSPISGHRSVSWYQQTPGQGLQFLFEYFSETQRNKGNFPGRFSGRQFSNSRSEMNVSTLELGDSALYLCASSLPGLAARSSQFFGPGTRLTVL.

This rearrangement joins TRBV6-5 to TRBJ2-1; tentative D call: TRBD1 (6 bases). This CDR3 has 14 residues. The V gene's germline CDR1 is MNHEY and CDR2 SVGAGI. The germline V and J ends were trimmed by 6 bases and 3 bases, with 12 bases remaining between them. CDR3 in amino acids: CASSRTANYNEQFF. DNA of the CDR3: TGTGCCAGCAGCCGGACAGCTAACTACAATGAGCAGTTCTTC.

The chain combines TRBV30 with TRBJ2-1; 8 bases fit TRBD2. Germline V lookup: CDR1 GTSNPN, CDR2 SVGIG (reference sequence). This CDR3 is 16 amino acids long. The V gene end was trimmed by 5 bases and the J gene end by 5 bases; junction bases not matched to a gene: 14. The CDR3 sequence: CAWVLPTGGGNNEQFF. CDR3 DNA: TGTGCCTGGGTCCTCCCCACCGGGGGGGGGAACAATGAGCAGTTCTTC.

This clone occurred once. V is TRBV23-1 and J is TRBJ2-2; TRBD1 matches 12 bases. TRBV23-1 is an ORF, with its function uncertain. J gave up 6 bases and V 6 bases, and 5 bases lay outside the gene matches. This CDR3 spans 15 amino acids. In nucleotides, the CDR3 is TGCGCCAGCAGACGGGACAGGGGGCGCCCCGGGGAGCTGTTTTTT. Translating it yields CASRRDRGRPGELFF.

In this sample, this clone turned up a few times. The chain joins TRBV7-6 to TRBJ2-7, with 7 bases lining up with TRBD2. Germline V gene sequence: CDR1 SGHVS, CDR2 FNYEAQ. V was pared by 5 bases and J by 1 base, with 5 bases of the junction left unmatched. The CDR3 has 14 residues. The DNA for the CDR3 is TGTGCCAGCAGCCAACTAGCGCAATCCTACGAGCAGTACTTC. This codes for CASSQLAQSYEQYF.

The V gene is TRBV7-2, the J gene TRBJ1-5, with D possibly being TRBD1 (5 bases). CDR1 and CDR2 from the germline V gene are SGHTA and FQGNSA. V was pared by 3 bases and J by 5 bases, with 8 bases between. This CDR3 comprises 13 residues. The CDR3 loop is CASSFIRDQPQHF. CDR3 nucleotides: TGTGCCAGCAGCTTTATCAGGGATCAGCCCCAGCATTTT.

V is TRBV7-6 and J is TRBJ2-3, with 12 bases fitting TRBD2. From germline, CDR1 is SGHVS and CDR2 FNYEAQ. The CDR3 covers 19 residues. Trimming removed 1 base from V and 4 bases from J; junction bases left unmatched: 12. This chain's CDR3 is CASSLDGRLAGVGSDTQYF. The CDR3 nucleotides are TGTGCCAGCAGCTTAGACGGGAGACTAGCGGGGGTGGGGTCAGATACGCAGTATTTT.

The chain recombines TRBV5-5 with TRBJ1-1; 9 bases match TRBD1. Looked up from germline, CDR1 is SGHKS and CDR2 is YYEKEE (reference sequence). The CDR3 has 16 amino acids. Trimming at V came to 4 bases and at J to 4 bases, leaving 11 bases not matched to a gene. CDR3 protein: CASSPLPGTGITEAFF. The CDR3, as DNA: TGTGCCAGCAGCCCGCTCCCCGGGACAGGGATCACTGAAGCTTTCTTT.

The chain joins TRBV19 to TRBJ1-1; D is undetermined. CDR1 and CDR2 from the germline V gene are LNHDA and SQIVND (reference sequence). The CDR3 covers 13 residues. The V end was cut by 5 bases, the J end by 4 bases, with 11 bases between. This chain's CDR3 is CASSVGGPTEAFF. CDR3 nucleotide sequence: TGTGCCAGTAGTGTCGGAGGGCCCACTGAAGCTTTCTTT.

This clone has only a few counts. This chain joins TRBV5-1 and TRBJ1-1, with unresolved D. V lost 9 bases, J lost 1 base, and 16 bases lay in between. Per the germline V gene, CDR1 is SGHRS and CDR2 is YFSETQ. This CDR3 has 14 amino acids. CDR3 sequence: CATKRGSSNTEAFF. In nucleotides, the CDR3 is TGCGCCACCAAGAGAGGTTCCTCGAACACTGAAGCTTTCTTT.

The chain uses TRBV19 and TRBJ1-1, with a weak D call TRBD1 (5 bases). The CDR3 has 12 residues. The V gene's germline CDR1 is LNHDA and CDR2 SQIVND (reference sequence). The germline V and J ends were trimmed by 4 bases and 7 bases, with 10 bases remaining between them. CDR3 sequence (DNA): TGTGCCAGTAGTAGGGGGGACTATGAAGCTTTCTTT. This encodes CASSRGDYEAFF.

V gene TRBV5-6 combines with J gene TRBJ1-2, with no clear D. Germline CDR1 is SGHDT and CDR2 is YYEEEE. There are 12 residues in the CDR3. Between the trimmed V and J ends, which lost 4 bases and 5 bases, there was a span of 9 bases. As DNA, the CDR3 is TGTGCCAGCAGCACGGGAGAGTATGGCTACACCTTC. Encoded protein: CASSTGEYGYTF.